These T cell receptor beta chains were read from a single sample in a study of blood T cell repertoires in COVID-19. Some clones are missing from TCRdb's copy, which holds only in-frame ones; the method was immunoSEQ multiplex PCR. Of about 240,000 clones in the sample, around 88% were seen once. Specimen: peripheral blood. The receptors come from a woman aged 25-40 years who had recovered from COVID-19. CDR3s include the opening cysteine and the closing phenylalanine or tryptophan. A D gene is named only where the DNA matches it firmly.

V gene,J gene,D gene,CDR3 protein,CDR3 DNA
TRBV6-1,TRBJ2-3,TRBD2,CASSEATSGVSDTQYF,TGTGCCAGCAGTGAAGCTACCAGCGGGGTATCAGATACGCAGTATTTT
TRBV18,TRBJ1-5,.,CASSPPIVGAIQPQHF,TGTGCCAGCTCACCACCGATTGTGGGGGCAATTCAGCCCCAGCATTTT
TRBV9,TRBJ1-5,.,CASSAPTRQPQHF,TGTGCCAGCAGCGCCCCTACTAGGCAGCCCCAGCATTTT
TRBV27,TRBJ2-7,.,CASSLQGTYEQYF,TGTGCCAGCAGTTTGCAGGGCACCTACGAGCAGTACTTC
TRBV5-4,TRBJ2-5,TRBD2,CASSRGLAPQETQYF,TGTGCCAGCAGCCGGGGACTAGCGCCCCAAGAGACCCAGTACTTC
TRBV3-1/TRBV3-2,TRBJ2-3,TRBD2,CASSQVPGGSTDTQYF,TGTGCCAGCAGCCAAGTGCCGGGGGGGAGCACAGATACGCAGTATTTT
TRBV13,TRBJ2-3,TRBD2,CASSYRLAGGRATDTQYF,TGTGCCAGCAGCTACCGACTAGCGGGGGGGCGGGCGACAGATACGCAGTATTTT
TRBV30,TRBJ1-2,.,CAWSVSGFGYTF,TGTGCCTGGAGTGTATCAGGGTTTGGCTACACCTTC
TRBV30,TRBJ2-7,TRBD1,CAWSVRGPQAYEQYF,TGTGCCTGGAGTGTTAGGGGGCCACAGGCCTACGAGCAGTACTTC
TRBV12-3/TRBV12-4,TRBJ1-3,.,CASSFSGNTIYF,TGTGCCAGCAGTTTCTCCGGAAACACCATATATTTT